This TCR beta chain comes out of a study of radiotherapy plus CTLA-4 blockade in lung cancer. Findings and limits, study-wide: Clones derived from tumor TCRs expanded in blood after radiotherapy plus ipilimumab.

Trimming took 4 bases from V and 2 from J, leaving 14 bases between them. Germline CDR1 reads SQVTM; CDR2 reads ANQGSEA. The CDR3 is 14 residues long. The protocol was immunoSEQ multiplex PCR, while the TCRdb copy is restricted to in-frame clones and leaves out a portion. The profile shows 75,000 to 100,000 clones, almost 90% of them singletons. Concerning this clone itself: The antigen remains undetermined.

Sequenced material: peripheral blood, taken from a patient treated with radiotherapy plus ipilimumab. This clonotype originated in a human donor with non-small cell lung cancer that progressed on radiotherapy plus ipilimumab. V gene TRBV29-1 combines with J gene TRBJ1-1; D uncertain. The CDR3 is CSVAFGGSNTEAFF. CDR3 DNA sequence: TGCAGCGTTGCTTTCGGTGGCAGCAACACTGAAGCTTTCTTT.